This T cell receptor (beta chain) was profiled in a study of T-cell memory formation after mild COVID-19. Whole-study context: There were largely donor-specific TCR clusters. Study-level points and caveats: Within pre-infection memory, some responding clones were found, suggesting cross-reactive memory joined.

Germline-derived CDR1 and CDR2 are MNHEY and SVGAGI. The CDR3 length is 16 residues. Trimming cost V 0 bases and J 4 bases; bases outside gene matches: 4. With constant-segment primers, 5'RACE yielded cDNA libraries of TCR alpha and TCR beta that carried sample barcodes and UMIs. TCRdb ran MiXCR on the 5' RACE reads and lists one entry per CDR3 protein. This table holds about 45,000 distinct CDR3 sequences, roughly 8% found once. This clonotype has only a few counts. The antigen remains undetermined. Sequencing was performed on PBMCs or a T cell subset sorted from them (not recorded which). The sequence was collected from a man aged 18 to 30 who had mild COVID-19 (a few samples of this study predate the infection). Cell type and time point are not known. The rearrangement uses TRBV6-5 and TRBJ2-2; 8 positions agree with TRBD2. CDR3 nucleotides: TGTGCCAGCAGTTACTCCGCGGGGGGTGTCACCGGGGAGCTGTTTTTT. This translates into CASSYSAGGVTGELFF.